These 20 T cell receptor beta chains were sequenced from one sample in a study of T cell responses to AZD1222 COVID-19 vaccine. Clones were sequenced by immunoSEQ multiplex PCR, and TCRdb holds only the in-frame ones, with some missing. Counted here are about 92,000 clones, approximately 90% occurring once; the ten biggest clones make up roughly 10%. Source: peripheral blood, taken on day 0 of AZD1222 vaccination. The source of these receptors is an adult in good health.

The J gene is TRBJ2-7, the V gene TRBV6-5; D is unclear. V was cut by 5 bases and J by 9 bases, with 11 bases left in between. The CDR3 consists of 11 residues. Germline loops: CDR1 MNHEY, CDR2 SVGAGI. The DNA for the CDR3 is TGTGCCAGCAGTCCCTCTTCGAGGCAGTACTTC. As protein: CASSPSSRQYF.

The V and J genes are TRBV2 and TRBJ2-5; D is undetermined. The CDR3 covers 13 residues. Per the germline V gene, CDR1 is SNHLY and CDR2 is FYNNEI. Trimming took 7 bases from V and 2 from J, leaving 11 bases between them. The CDR3 DNA reads as TGTGCCAGCACGCTACGCATGCAAGAGACCCAGTACTTC. This sequence encodes CASTLRMQETQYF.

The V call is TRBV29-1, the J call TRBJ2-5; no clear D gene. The V gene lost 7 bases and the J gene lost 1 base, with 10 bases spanning the gap. The CDR3 spans 12 residues. Per the germline V gene, CDR1 is SQVTM and CDR2 is ANQGSEA. For the CDR3, the DNA is TGCAGCGGCCAAACCCCCCAAGAGACCCAGTACTTC. It codes for CSGQTPQETQYF.

The V gene is TRBV19, the J gene TRBJ2-5, with 8 nucleotides matching TRBD2. The germline gives CDR1 LNHDA, CDR2 SQIVND (reference sequence). With V trimmed by 9 bases and J by 10 bases, 16 bases remained unmatched. This CDR3 is 14 amino acids long. This CDR3 reads CASAHGTSGIGQYF. DNA of the CDR3: TGTGCCAGCGCCCACGGGACTAGTGGGATCGGCCAGTACTTC.

The chain has TRBV9 and TRBJ2-1, with a tentative D call TRBD1 (6 bases). The CDR3 sequence is 15 residues long. The V end lost 0 bases, the J end lost 5 bases, and 12 bases lay between the germline ends. Germline V CDR1 and CDR2: SGDLS, YYNGEE. DNA for the CDR3: TGTGCCAGCAGCGTAGTTGGGGGCGAGAACAATGAGCAGTTCTTC. This codes for CASSVVGGENNEQFF.

A few counts support this clone. The chain carries TRBV19 and TRBJ1-4; no firm D call. Germline V lookup: CDR1 LNHDA, CDR2 SQIVND (reference sequence). The V and J ends lost 7 bases and 8 bases respectively, with 23 bases between them. The CDR3 runs to 16 residues. The CDR3 nucleotides read TGTGCCAGTATGGGTTCGGAGGCCTCCGGGTGGGAAAAACTGTTTTTT. Its translation: CASMGSEASGWEKLFF. Based on the CDR3 plus reference TRBV19 and TRBJ1-4, the full variable domain is DGGITQSPKYLFRKEGQNVTLSCEQNLNHDAMYWYRQDPGQGLRLIYYSQIVNDFQKGDIAEGYSVSREKKESFPLTVTSAQKNPTAFYLCASMGSEASGWEKLFFGSGTQLSVL.

V usage is TRBV11-2 and J usage is TRBJ1-5; D is perhaps TRBD1 (6 bases). The CDR3 covers 14 residues. V was pared by 5 bases and J by 6 bases, with 14 bases between. CDR1 is SGHAT, CDR2 FQNNGV, per germline. The CDR3 coding sequence is TGTGCCAGCAGCCCGACAGGACGTGGTCAGCCCCAGCATTTT. Translating it yields CASSPTGRGQPQHF. Full variable domain (remainder filled in from reference TRBV11-2 and TRBJ1-5): EAGVAQSPRYKIIEKRQSVAFWCNPISGHATLYWYQQILGQGPKLLIQFQNNGVVDDSQLPKDRFSAERLKGVDSTLKIQPAKLEDSAVYLCASSPTGRGQPQHFGDGTRLSIL.

The J gene is TRBJ1-4, the V gene TRBV7-8; maybe TRBD1 (5 bases). Germline V gene lookup returns CDR1 SGHVS and CDR2 FQNEAQ. The CDR3 loop spans 18 amino acids. V lost 5 bases to trimming and J lost 0 bases, with 19 bases between them. CDR3 bases: TGTGCCAGCAGCGCCCGGCTAGGGGAGGATGCAACTAATGAAAAACTGTTTTTT. Its translation: CASSARLGEDATNEKLFF.

CDR3 bases: TGTGCCAGCAACAGGGGACAGGGTCTGGGCGAGCAGTACTTC. Translating gives CASNRGQGLGEQYF. This chain links TRBV28 with TRBJ2-7, with TRBD1 identical over 9 bases. Germline CDR1 MDHEN, CDR2 SYDVKM. Trimming removed 7 bases from V and 6 bases from J; junction bases left unmatched: 10. The CDR3 is 14 amino acids.

This sequence joins TRBV11-2 and TRBJ2-7; 7 positions agree with TRBD1. This CDR3 region has 13 residues. Trimming took 1 base from V and 3 from J; bases not matched to a gene: 0. CDR1 is SGHAT and CDR2 is FQNNGV in the germline V gene. Here the CDR3 reads CASSLGTGYEQYF. The CDR3 DNA follows: TGTGCCAGCAGCTTAGGGACAGGCTACGAGCAGTACTTC.

This clone was observed once. This chain connects TRBV5-1 to TRBJ1-4; D not certain. From germline, CDR1 is SGHRS and CDR2 YFSETQ. V was trimmed by 4 bases and J by 5 bases, leaving 3 bases between them. The CDR3 contains 11 residues. CDR3 region: CASSQNEKLFF. CDR3 bases: TGCGCCAGCAGCCAGAATGAAAAACTGTTTTTT.

The chain carries TRBV7-9 and TRBJ1-1; D uncertain. The CDR3 sequence is 13 residues long. CDR1 and CDR2 (germline): SEHNR, FQNEAQ (reference sequence). V lost 1 base, J lost 0 bases, and 3 bases lay in between. The CDR3 region is CASSLVLNTEAFF. The CDR3 DNA sequence: TGTGCCAGCAGCTTAGTTCTGAACACTGAAGCTTTCTTT.

V gene TRBV30 combines with J gene TRBJ1-4; D is unresolved. This CDR3 region has 14 residues. From germline, CDR1 is GTSNPN and CDR2 SVGIG (reference sequence). V shed 5 bases and J shed 4 bases, with 14 bases lying between them. CDR3 coding DNA: TGTGCCTGGGGGGTGGGGAGACGTAATGAAAAACTGTTTTTT. This gives the protein CAWGVGRRNEKLFF.

This chain connects TRBV6-1 to TRBJ1-1, with a tentative D call TRBD1 (5 bases). Trimming cost V 2 bases and J 1 base, with 11 bases left between them. This CDR3 has 15 residues. The V gene's germline CDR1 is MNHNS and CDR2 SASEGT. CDR3 sequence reads: CASSESAGQNTEAFF. CDR3 in DNA: TGTGCCAGCAGTGAATCGGCAGGGCAGAACACTGAAGCTTTCTTT.

The chain couples TRBV6-5 to TRBJ1-5; weak D call: TRBD1 (6 bases). Trimming took 4 bases from V and 4 from J, leaving 11 bases between them. The CDR3 runs to 14 residues. Germline-derived CDR1 and CDR2 are MNHEY and SVGAGI. CDR3 DNA: TGTGCCAGCAGTTCCACCACAGGGAATCAGCCCCAGCATTTT. This codes for CASSSTTGNQPQHF.

The chain carries TRBV12-3 or TRBV12-4 and TRBJ2-1; 8 bases align to TRBD2. The trim removed 8 bases at V and 8 bases at J, leaving 8 bases unmatched. CDR3 size: 13 residues. CDR3 nucleotide sequence: TGTGCCAGCCGGGGGGGAGCGTTCGATGAGCAGTTCTTC. Translating it yields CASRGGAFDEQFF.

V gene TRBV6-4 combines with J gene TRBJ1-3; no reliable D call. Germline V gives CDR1 MRHNA, CDR2 SNTAGT. CDR3 length equals 13 residues. Trimming pared 5 bases from V and 2 bases from J, leaving 7 bases between. CDR3 nucleotide sequence: TGTGCCAGCAGTAGAGAGGCTGGAAACACCATATATTTT. This sequence encodes CASSREAGNTIYF.

The chain carries TRBV6-5 and TRBJ1-2; maybe TRBD1 (5 bases). The CDR3 is 12 amino acids. V lost 6 bases and J 7 bases, leaving 12 bases between the germline ends. The germline CDR1 and CDR2 sequences are MNHEY and SVGAGI. The CDR3 here is CASSPGQPGYTF. DNA for the CDR3: TGTGCCAGCAGCCCAGGGCAGCCTGGCTACACCTTC.

The gene calls are TRBV30 and TRBJ1-1; D perhaps matches TRBD1 (5 bases). With 2 bases removed from V and 1 base from J, the gap between germline ends came to 8 bases. Germline V gene sequence: CDR1 GTSNPN, CDR2 SVGIG (reference sequence). The CDR3 runs to 13 residues. The CDR3 here is CAWSRGTNTEAFF. The CDR3 DNA sequence: TGTGCCTGGAGTCGGGGGACGAACACTGAAGCTTTCTTT.

V gene TRBV5-1 combines with J gene TRBJ2-3, with 10 bases identical to TRBD2. CDR3 length: 15 amino acids. V lost 4 bases, J lost 3 bases, and 5 bases stayed unmatched. CDR1 and CDR2 from the germline V gene are SGHRS and YFSETQ. CDR3 sequence reads: CASSPSGSKTDTQYF. The CDR3 DNA is TGCGCCAGCAGCCCTAGCGGGAGTAAAACAGATACGCAGTATTTT.